One sample yielded the 23 T cell receptor beta chains listed below, sequenced in a study of T cells in localized non-small cell lung cancer. Generated by immunoSEQ multiplex PCR, the TCRdb table keeps only in-frame clones and is missing some. This sample has roughly 77,000 clones, with more than 70% found just once. Specimen: peripheral blood, collected before any cancer treatment. All receptors come from a woman aged 40 to 75 with stage I squamous cell lung carcinoma.

The V call is TRBV6-6, the J call TRBJ2-1; no firm D call. CDR1 and CDR2 (germline): MNHNY, SVGAGI (reference sequence). The CDR3 is made up of 12 amino acids. The V gene lost 6 bases and the J gene lost 5 bases, with 8 bases spanning the gap. CDR3: CASSPADNEQFF. CDR3 in DNA: TGTGCCAGCAGCCCCGCGGACAATGAGCAGTTCTTC.

The V gene is TRBV29-1, the J gene TRBJ1-4; TRBD1 matches at 7 bases. Trimming removed 7 bases from V and 8 bases from J; junction bases left unmatched: 10. This CDR3 comprises 13 residues. Germline CDR1 reads SQVTM; CDR2 reads ANQGSEA. CDR3 protein: CSGLQGSSEKLFF. In DNA, the CDR3 is TGCAGCGGGTTACAGGGGTCGAGCGAAAAACTGTTTTTT.

The chain uses TRBV6-1 and TRBJ2-7; 7 bases agree with TRBD1. Germline lookup yields CDR1 MNHNS and CDR2 SASEGT. V was pared by 3 bases and J by 5 bases, with 7 bases of the junction left unmatched. The CDR3 runs 14 residues. CDR3 loop: CASSEVTGAHEQYF. In nucleotides, the CDR3 is TGTGCCAGCAGTGAGGTAACAGGGGCTCACGAGCAGTACTTC.

The gene calls are TRBV19 and TRBJ2-5; the match to TRBD2 covers 9 bases. The germline V gene encodes CDR1 LNHDA and CDR2 SQIVND (reference sequence). V lost 3 bases and J lost 5; bases outside the gene matches: 7. The CDR3 runs to 15 residues. CDR3 in amino acids: CASSMGGGASETQYF. CDR3 DNA: TGTGCCAGTAGTATGGGCGGGGGGGCCTCGGAGACCCAGTACTTC.

The rearrangement uses TRBV2 and TRBJ2-7; 8 bases match TRBD1. V lost 8 bases and J lost 3; bases outside the gene matches: 3. The CDR3 covers 12 residues. Looked up from germline, CDR1 is SNHLY and CDR2 is FYNNEI. In DNA form, the CDR3 reads TGTGCCAGCCACACAGGGGGCTACGAGCAGTACTTC. Its translation: CASHTGGYEQYF.

The CDR3 sequence is CSVEDEAGTGNTIYF. In DNA, the CDR3 is TGCAGCGTTGAAGATGAGGCAGGGACTGGAAACACCATATATTTT. The V gene is TRBV29-1, the J gene TRBJ1-3; D perhaps matches TRBD1 (5 bases). The V gene lost 0 bases and the J gene lost 2 bases, with 11 bases spanning the gap. The CDR3 length is 15 residues. Germline assignment: CDR1 SQVTM and CDR2 ANQGSEA.

The chain joins TRBV30 to TRBJ2-3; TRBD2 matches at 8 bases. The V and J ends lost 4 bases and 2 bases, in that order; junction bases with no gene match: 2. The CDR3 covers 13 residues. Germline assignment: CDR1 GTSNPN and CDR2 SVGIG (reference sequence). The CDR3 DNA follows: TGTGCCTGGACGCGGGGGGTCACAGATACGCAGTATTTT. Translated: CAWTRGVTDTQYF. Drawing the rest from reference TRBV30 and TRBJ2-3, the complete variable domain is SQTIHQWPATLVQPVGSPLSLECTVEGTSNPNLYWYRQAAGRGLQLLFYSVGIGQISSEVPQNLSASRPQDRQFILSSKKLLLSDSGFYLCAWTRGVTDTQYFGPGTRLTVL.

The CDR3 protein is CASSRRGGITDTQYF. In DNA form, the CDR3 reads TGTGCCAGCAGCCGACGGGGTGGTATCACAGATACGCAGTATTTT. The chain links TRBV7-9 to TRBJ2-3; D may be TRBD2 (5 bases). Trimming took off 5 bases at V and 2 bases at J, with 14 bases between the two ends. CDR3 length: 15 amino acids. The germline V gene has CDR1 SEHNR and CDR2 FQNEAQ (reference sequence).

The genes are TRBV4-2 and TRBJ2-5; TRBD2 matches 9 bases. Germline CDR1 reads LGHNA; CDR2 reads YNFKEQ. This CDR3 region has 15 residues. The junction had 7 bases not matched to a gene; V was cut back by 3 bases and J by 5 bases. For the CDR3, the DNA is TGTGCCAGCAGCCAGTCCGGGACTAGCAAGGAGACCCAGTACTTC. Protein sequence: CASSQSGTSKETQYF.

The rearrangement joins TRBV10-3 to TRBJ2-1, with D tentatively TRBD2 (6 bases). V gave up 3 bases and J gave up 8 bases, with 11 bases separating them. CDR3 length: 13 residues. Germline loops: CDR1 ENHRY, CDR2 SYGVKD. CDR3 sequence: CAISDGGSDEQFF. The DNA for the CDR3 is TGTGCCATCAGTGATGGAGGGTCGGATGAGCAGTTCTTC.

The chain combines TRBV4-1 with TRBJ2-2; D possibly corresponds to TRBD1 (6 bases). The germline V gene has CDR1 MGHRA and CDR2 YSYEKL. The V and J ends lost 4 bases and 6 bases respectively, with 18 bases between them. The CDR3 sequence is 16 residues long. CDR3 sequence reads: CASSRAGTAGAGELFF. For the CDR3, the DNA is TGCGCCAGCAGCCGAGCCGGTACAGCAGGGGCCGGGGAGCTGTTTTTT.

This chain uses TRBV7-2 with TRBJ2-3, with TRBD2 identical over 8 bases. This CDR3 has 16 amino acids. After removal of 4 bases from V and 2 bases from J, the junction contained 8 bases not matched to a gene. The germline CDR1 and CDR2 sequences are SGHTA and FQGNSA. CDR3 DNA sequence: TGTGCCAGCAGCTCTCGGGGGGGCGACCTCACAGATACGCAGTATTTT. Amino acid sequence: CASSSRGGDLTDTQYF.

This clone appeared a single time. The CDR3 DNA sequence: TGCGCCAGCCGGGCCGGGACGGTTTATGGCTACACCTTC. Residues: CASRAGTVYGYTF. This rearrangement joins TRBV5-1 to TRBJ1-2; maybe TRBD1 (5 bases). The germline V gene encodes CDR1 SGHRS and CDR2 YFSETQ. The CDR3 length is 13 residues. V was trimmed by 7 bases and J by 5 bases, leaving 15 bases between them.

The chain recombines TRBV2 with TRBJ2-5; 12 nucleotides line up with TRBD2. After removal of 1 base from V and 5 bases from J, the junction contained 5 bases not matched to a gene. In germline, CDR1 is SNHLY, CDR2 FYNNEI. There are 16 residues in the CDR3. The CDR3: CASSEGLAGGQETQYF. The CDR3 nucleotides read TGTGCCAGCAGTGAAGGGCTAGCGGGGGGGCAGGAGACCCAGTACTTC.

The V and J genes are TRBV6-6 and TRBJ2-7; the match to TRBD1 covers 10 bases. The CDR3 extends over 14 amino acids. The germline gives CDR1 MNHNY, CDR2 SVGAGI (reference sequence). Trimming at V came to 4 bases and at J to 5 bases, leaving 5 bases not matched to a gene. In nucleotides, the CDR3 is TGTGCCAGCAGTTCGGGACAGGGGTTGAACGAGCAGTACTTC. Protein product: CASSSGQGLNEQYF.

This clone was detected only once. This chain connects TRBV11-2 to TRBJ1-6; possible D gene TRBD1, 6 bases. This CDR3 region has 15 residues. Germline lookup yields CDR1 SGHAT and CDR2 FQNNGV. V lost 7 bases to trimming and J lost 1 base, with 11 bases between them. CDR3 amino acids: CASTSQGSYNSPLHF. For the CDR3, the DNA is TGTGCCAGCACCTCACAGGGTTCCTATAATTCACCCCTCCACTTT.

V gene TRBV6-5 combines with J gene TRBJ1-2; D is unresolved. Germline CDR1 reads MNHEY; CDR2 reads SVGAGI. The CDR3 covers 11 residues. V was pared by 4 bases and J by 8 bases, with 8 bases between. The CDR3 sequence: CASSSSNGYTF. The CDR3 coding sequence is TGTGCCAGCAGTTCCTCCAACGGCTACACCTTC.

The chain is built from TRBV11-2 and TRBJ1-5; D is perhaps TRBD1 (5 bases). CDR1 is SGHAT, CDR2 FQNNGV, per germline. The CDR3 covers 14 residues. Trimming pared 5 bases from V and 3 bases from J, leaving 11 bases between. The CDR3 nucleotides are TGTGCCAGCAGCCTAACAGGATTCAATCAGCCCCAGCATTTT. The encoded protein is CASSLTGFNQPQHF.

The rearrangement links TRBV6-5 to TRBJ1-1; no definite D call. V was pared by 0 bases and J by 0 bases, with 8 bases between. This CDR3 comprises 15 residues. Per germline, CDR1 MNHEY and CDR2 SVGAGI. CDR3 in DNA: TGTGCCAGCAGTTACTCGCAGAACATGAACACTGAAGCTTTCTTT. Residues: CASSYSQNMNTEAFF.

The chain joins TRBV27 to TRBJ1-1; D remains unclear. Per germline, CDR1 MNHEY and CDR2 SMNVEV (reference sequence). V lost 8 bases and J lost 0, with 7 bases in between. This CDR3 is 12 amino acids long. DNA for the CDR3: TGTGCCAGCGGCCAGATGAACACTGAAGCTTTCTTT. Amino acids: CASGQMNTEAFF.

The chain links TRBV5-1 to TRBJ1-2, with TRBD1 identical over 8 bases. The CDR3 has 16 amino acids. With V trimmed by 5 bases and J by 4 bases, 13 bases remained unmatched. From germline, CDR1 is SGHRS and CDR2 YFSETQ. The CDR3 DNA reads as TGCGCCAGCAGATTAAGTGCAGGGGGCGATCTCTATGGCTACACCTTC. It translates to CASRLSAGGDLYGYTF.

This clone appeared a single time. The chain carries TRBV10-3 and TRBJ1-5; tentative D call: TRBD1 (5 bases). The CDR3 runs 15 residues. Trimming took 0 bases from V and 3 from J, leaving 9 bases between them. The germline gives CDR1 ENHRY, CDR2 SYGVKD. The DNA of the CDR3 is TGTGCCATCAGTGAGTCGAAGGGGTACAATCAGCCCCAGCATTTT. Translation gives CAISESKGYNQPQHF.

V gene TRBV6-5 combines with J gene TRBJ1-2, with D uncertain. CDR3 length: 13 residues. Between the trimmed V and J ends, which lost 0 bases and 7 bases, there was a span of 9 bases. The V gene's germline CDR1 is MNHEY and CDR2 SVGAGI. Here the CDR3 DNA reads TGTGCCAGCAGTTACTCTCCCGACGGTGGCTACACCTTC. Translating gives CASSYSPDGGYTF.